A selection of T cell receptor beta chains follows, all from one sample in a study of blood T cells in healthy people across ages. MiXCR was run by TCRdb on the 5' RACE reads, yielding one entry per CDR3 protein. The sample lists roughly 1,800,000 distinct CDR3 sequences, around 48% occurring once. The sample taken for sequencing was blood. These TCRs come from a middle-aged woman in good health. The CDR3 runs from the conserved cysteine through the conserved F or W. The D gene is left open where the match is weak. Rows may omit the clone size; those that give it use once, few, many or a size class.

clone size	V gene	J gene	D gene	CDR3 DNA	CDR3 protein
NA	TRBV11-2	TRBJ2-7	NA	TGTGCCAGCTCGAGTGACGTAGGGGTCGAGCAGTACTTC	CASSSDVGVEQYF
NA	TRBV6-2/TRBV6-3	TRBJ2-3	TRBD1	TGTGCCAGCAGCGAGACAGGGGCCAAGAGGGCGCAGTATTTT	CASSETGAKRAQYF
few	TRBV6-5	TRBJ2-7	TRBD1	TGTGCCAGCAGTTACTCGACAGGGGCCCAGTACTTC	CASSYSTGAQYF
few	TRBV4-1	TRBJ2-1	NA	TGCGCCAGCAGCCAAGAGCCTCCGGGACCCCTTTTAGCCGCGCAGTTCTTC	CASSQEPPGPLLAAQFF
NA	TRBV4-3	TRBJ2-5	TRBD2	TGCGCCAGCAGCCAAAATAGGGGACTAGCTGTCGAGACCCAGTACTTC	CASSQNRGLAVETQYF
NA	TRBV7-9	TRBJ2-1	NA	TGTGCCAGCAGCTTCAACAGGGCCGATGAGCAGTTCTTC	CASSFNRADEQFF
few	TRBV4-3	TRBJ2-3	TRBD1	TGCGCCAGCAGCCAAGTTAGATCAGGACAGGGGGCTAGCACAGATACGCAGTATTTT	CASSQVRSGQGASTDTQYF
NA	TRBV29-1	TRBJ1-2	NA	TGCAGCGCGACAACAGGGATAACCCCCTATGGCTACACCTTC	CSATTGITPYGYTF
many	TRBV12-3/TRBV12-4	TRBJ1-6	TRBD1	TGTGCCAGCAGCCACGGACAGGGGAACTCACCCCTCCACTTT	CASSHGQGNSPLHF
NA	TRBV5-5	TRBJ2-7	TRBD1	TGTGCCAGCAGCTTCTCATGGGGTGGACAGGGCTTCCTCTACGAGCAGTACTTC	CASSFSWGGQGFLYEQYF
few	TRBV7-2	TRBJ2-3	NA	TGTGCCAGCAGCTTAGGTGTGGGGGGCCGCCGCACAGATACGCAGTATTTT	CASSLGVGGRRTDTQYF
few	TRBV16	TRBJ2-7	NA	TGTGCCAGCAGACCTACAGGGAAATCCTACGAGCAGTACTTC	CASRPTGKSYEQYF
NA	TRBV27	TRBJ2-5	TRBD2	TGTGCCAGCAGTCAAGCGACTAGCGGGGGAGAGACCCAGTACTTC	CASSQATSGGETQYF
few	TRBV15	TRBJ2-3	NA	TGTGCCACCCAAAATCCTAGCGGGCCTCAGGGGGACACAGATACGCAGTATTTT	CATQNPSGPQGDTDTQYF
NA	TRBV7-2	TRBJ1-2	TRBD1	TGTGCCAGCAGAACGACAGGGAATCCCTATGGCTACACCTTC	CASRTTGNPYGYTF
NA	TRBV28	TRBJ1-2	NA	TGTGCCAGCAGCCCCCCGGGTAGGGGCTATGGCTACACCTTC	CASSPPGRGYGYTF
few	TRBV6-2/TRBV6-3	TRBJ2-7	TRBD1	TGTGCCAGCAGTGCGCCCTGGACAGGGGCCTACGAGCAGTACTTC	CASSAPWTGAYEQYF
NA	TRBV25-1	TRBJ1-1	NA	TGTGCCAGCAGAGAACAGGGCAAGAACACTGAAGCTTTCTTT	CASREQGKNTEAFF
NA	TRBV2	TRBJ2-7	TRBD2	TGTGCCAGTCTAGTAGGGACTAACTCCTACGAGCAGTACTTC	CASLVGTNSYEQYF
NA	TRBV11-2	TRBJ2-1	NA	TGTGCCAGCAGCTTAGGAACTCGGGCATACAATGGGCAGTTCTTC	CASSLGTRAYNGQFF
NA	TRBV7-8	TRBJ2-7	TRBD1	TGTGCCAGCACCTATAGACAGGGGAGCTCCTACGAGCAGTACTTC	CASTYRQGSSYEQYF
few	TRBV20-1	TRBJ2-1	TRBD2	TGCAGTGCTAGGGCACTAGCGGGGGGATTCAATGAGCAGTTCTTC	CSARALAGGFNEQFF
few	TRBV4-2	TRBJ2-1	NA	TGTGCCAGCAGCTTAGATACCCGGGGAACTGAGCAGTTCTTC	CASSLDTRGTEQFF
NA	TRBV7-2	TRBJ2-1	TRBD1	TGTGCCAGCAGCCCCCGGGACAGGGGCTATGAGCAGTTCTTC	CASSPRDRGYEQFF
NA	TRBV7-2	TRBJ2-1	TRBD1	TGTGCCAGCAGCTCACAAGGGGGCCTGCAGTTCTTC	CASSSQGGLQFF
NA	TRBV14	TRBJ1-6	TRBD1	TGTGCCAGCAGCCAAGACAGGGGGCTCGTGAATTCACCCCTCCACTTT	CASSQDRGLVNSPLHF
few	TRBV29-1	TRBJ1-4	NA	TGCAGCGTTTCGTCCACTGAAAAACTGTTTTTT	CSVSSTEKLFF
NA	TRBV20-1	TRBJ2-5	NA	TGCAGTGCTAGAGGACCAATACAAGAGACCCAGTACTTC	CSARGPIQETQYF
NA	TRBV10-2	TRBJ2-3	NA	TGCGCCAGCGCACACGACACAGATACGCAGTATTTT	CASAHDTDTQYF
NA	TRBV20-1	TRBJ2-7	NA	TGCAGTGCTGGTTACCGGGGTGGGGAGGCCCAGTACTTC	CSAGYRGGEAQYF
NA	TRBV6-2/TRBV6-3	TRBJ2-4	NA	TGTGCCAGCAGTTGGATGGGGCGTGAGCAGTACTTC	CASSWMGREQYF
NA	TRBV5-1	TRBJ2-1	NA	TGCGCCAGCAGCTTGAATAGGGAGCAGTTCTTC	CASSLNREQFF
once	TRBV27	TRBJ1-4	NA	TGTGCCAGCAGTTTGGGGTTGCGGGGGATTAATGAAAAACTGTTTTTT	CASSLGLRGINEKLFF
NA	TRBV4-1	TRBJ1-5	TRBD1	TGCGCCAGCAGCCGAGGGACAGCCGCTAGACAGCCCCAGCATTTT	CASSRGTAARQPQHF
NA	TRBV7-2	TRBJ2-3	NA	TGTGCCAGCAGCTTCTACATCACAGATACGCAGTATTTT	CASSFYITDTQYF
few	TRBV24-1	TRBJ2-1	TRBD1	TGTGCCACCAGTGAGGTAGGGGGCTATGAGCAGTTCTTC	CATSEVGGYEQFF
few	TRBV12-3/TRBV12-4	TRBJ2-4	NA	TGTGCCAGCAGTTTTACGGAAAACATTCAGTACTTC	CASSFTENIQYF
many	TRBV7-2	TRBJ2-5	NA	TGTGCCAGCAGCTCCTCTAGGGCTCAAGAGACCCAGTACTTC	CASSSSRAQETQYF
NA	TRBV14	TRBJ2-1	TRBD2	TGTGCCAGCAGCCGACCCGGGGCGGGGGAGTACAATGAGCAGTTCTTC	CASSRPGAGEYNEQFF
once	TRBV10-1	TRBJ2-5	NA	TGCGCCAGCAGTGAGGTCGGGGTTGGAGAGACCCAGTACTTC	CASSEVGVGETQYF
NA	TRBV6-1	TRBJ1-4	NA	TGTGCCAGCAGTGCAGAGAGCGAAAAACTGTTTTTT	CASSAESEKLFF
NA	TRBV20-1	TRBJ2-7	TRBD2	TGCAGTGCTAGCTCGGGACTAGCGGGGGGATACGAGCAGTACTTC	CSASSGLAGGYEQYF
few	TRBV20-1	TRBJ1-2	NA	TGCAGTGCCCTTTCTAATATTAACTATGGCTACACCTTC	CSALSNINYGYTF
NA	TRBV10-3	TRBJ1-1	NA	TGTGCCATCAGGGAGTCGAACACTGAAGCTTTCTTT	CAIRESNTEAFF
NA	TRBV5-4	TRBJ1-2	NA	TGTGCCAGCAGCTTTTCACAGGGTTTTTATGGCTACACCTTC	CASSFSQGFYGYTF
NA	TRBV20-1	TRBJ2-5	NA	TGCAGTGCTAGAGTAAGGATAGAGGGGGTCCAAGAGACCCAGTACTTC	CSARVRIEGVQETQYF
NA	TRBV25-1	TRBJ2-7	TRBD1	TGTGCTGTAAGGGGGCGTTACAATGAGCAGTACTTC	CAVRGRYNEQYF
NA	TRBV4-1	TRBJ2-7	NA	TGCGCCAGCAGCCAAGATGCCTCCGGAACCTACGAGCAGTACTTC	CASSQDASGTYEQYF
NA	TRBV12-3/TRBV12-4	TRBJ1-5	NA	TGTGCCAGCAGTTTGGACTGGCGACCCCAGCATTTT	CASSLDWRPQHF
NA	TRBV11-1	TRBJ1-5	NA	TGTGCCAGCAGCTTAACGGGCCAGGTCGATCAGCCCCAGCATTTT	CASSLTGQVDQPQHF
NA	TRBV15	TRBJ2-7	TRBD1	TGTGTCACCAGCTTCGACAGGGGGTTTGACGAGCAGTACTTC	CVTSFDRGFDEQYF
few	TRBV6-5	TRBJ2-1	NA	TGTGCCAGCAGTTACTCGAAACCGGGGAGCTCCTACAATGAGCAGTTCTTC	CASSYSKPGSSYNEQFF